A selection of T cell receptor beta chains follows, all from one sample in a study of T cell responses to AZD1222 COVID-19 vaccine. The data were produced by immunoSEQ multiplex PCR, yet TCRdb's version contains in-frame clones alone and is incomplete. The sample includes about 140,000 clones, 80% to 95% of them seen just once. This sample comprised peripheral blood, obtained 28 days after the second AZD1222 dose. The receptors were gathered from an adult who received the AZD1222 COVID-19 vaccine. CDR3s include the opening cysteine and the closing phenylalanine or tryptophan. The D gene is left open where the match is weak. For some rows the clone size is stated as once, few or many, or as a class when expanded; others skip it.

cdr3_aa: CASSFIQRKKAFF
cdr3_nt: TGTGCCAGCAGTTTCATACAGCGTAAGAAGGCTTTCTTT
clone_size: NA
cdr3_length: 13
d_call: NA
j_call: TRBJ1-1
v_call: TRBV6-5

cdr3_aa: CATSDSRQGSTEAFF
cdr3_nt: TGTGCCACCAGTGATTCCAGACAGGGGTCCACTGAAGCTTTCTTT
clone_size: few
cdr3_length: 15
d_call: TRBD1
j_call: TRBJ1-1
v_call: TRBV24-1

cdr3_aa: CASSLEQQGTYGYTF
cdr3_nt: TGTGCCAGCAGCTTAGAGCAGCAGGGGACCTATGGCTACACCTTC
clone_size: NA
cdr3_length: 15
d_call: NA
j_call: TRBJ1-2
v_call: TRBV7-2

cdr3_aa: CASSRQGGTEAFF
cdr3_nt: TGTGCCAGTAGCCGACAGGGAGGCACTGAAGCTTTCTTT
clone_size: NA
cdr3_length: 13
d_call: TRBD1
j_call: TRBJ1-1
v_call: TRBV19

cdr3_aa: CASSPGQGFTEAFF
cdr3_nt: TGTGCCAGCAGTCCGGGACAGGGGTTCACTGAAGCTTTCTTT
clone_size: NA
cdr3_length: 14
d_call: TRBD1
j_call: TRBJ1-1
v_call: TRBV28

cdr3_aa: CASSLAGLAGSGELFF
cdr3_nt: TGTGCCAGCAGCTTAGCAGGTCTAGCGGGATCCGGGGAGCTGTTTTTT
clone_size: NA
cdr3_length: 16
d_call: TRBD2
j_call: TRBJ2-2
v_call: TRBV7-2

cdr3_aa: CASSAAGTSGYEQYF
cdr3_nt: TGTGCCAGCAGCGCCGCCGGGACTAGCGGATACGAGCAGTACTTC
clone_size: NA
cdr3_length: 15
d_call: TRBD2
j_call: TRBJ2-7
v_call: TRBV9

cdr3_aa: CASSLEMGYGYTF
cdr3_nt: TGTGCCAGCAGCTTAGAAATGGGGTATGGCTACACCTTC
clone_size: NA
cdr3_length: 13
d_call: NA
j_call: TRBJ1-2
v_call: TRBV11-2

cdr3_aa: CSVRQEYNSPLHF
cdr3_nt: TGCAGCGTGAGACAGGAGTATAATTCACCCCTCCACTTT
clone_size: NA
cdr3_length: 13
d_call: NA
j_call: TRBJ1-6
v_call: TRBV29-1

cdr3_aa: CAISEEAGSRYEQYF
cdr3_nt: TGTGCCATCAGTGAGGAAGCGGGCTCTAGATACGAGCAGTACTTC
clone_size: NA
cdr3_length: 15
d_call: NA
j_call: TRBJ2-7
v_call: TRBV10-3

cdr3_aa: CASSPLSGTDTQYF
cdr3_nt: TGTGCCAGCAGCCCCCTGAGCGGCACAGATACGCAGTATTTT
clone_size: NA
cdr3_length: 14
d_call: NA
j_call: TRBJ2-3
v_call: TRBV14

cdr3_aa: CASSVESGRGLSNQPQHF
cdr3_nt: TGTGCCAGCAGCGTGGAATCCGGCAGGGGGTTGAGCAATCAGCCCCAGCATTTT
clone_size: once
cdr3_length: 18
d_call: TRBD1
j_call: TRBJ1-5
v_call: TRBV7-9

cdr3_aa: CASSEWGFGNQPQHF
cdr3_nt: TGTGCCAGCAGTGAATGGGGCTTTGGCAATCAGCCCCAGCATTTT
clone_size: NA
cdr3_length: 15
d_call: NA
j_call: TRBJ1-5
v_call: TRBV6-1

cdr3_aa: CASSFGGSEKLFF
cdr3_nt: TGTGCCAGCAGCTTCGGTGGTAGCGAAAAACTGTTTTTT
clone_size: NA
cdr3_length: 13
d_call: NA
j_call: TRBJ1-4
v_call: TRBV5-5

cdr3_aa: CASSPDRAQPQHF
cdr3_nt: TGTGCCAGCAGCCCGGACAGGGCTCAGCCCCAGCATTTT
clone_size: NA
cdr3_length: 13
d_call: TRBD1
j_call: TRBJ1-5
v_call: TRBV6-5

cdr3_aa: CASSFQGTDTQYF
cdr3_nt: TGTGCCAGCAGCTTCCAAGGAACAGATACGCAGTATTTT
clone_size: NA
cdr3_length: 13
d_call: NA
j_call: TRBJ2-3
v_call: TRBV13

cdr3_aa: CASSWNTEAFF
cdr3_nt: TGTGCCAGCTCCTGGAACACTGAAGCTTTCTTT
clone_size: few
cdr3_length: 11
d_call: NA
j_call: TRBJ1-1
v_call: TRBV6-5

cdr3_aa: CAWSVRGVSSYNSPLHF
cdr3_nt: TGTGCCTGGAGTGTACGGGGGGTTAGCTCCTATAATTCACCCCTCCACTTT
clone_size: NA
cdr3_length: 17
d_call: NA
j_call: TRBJ1-6
v_call: TRBV30

cdr3_aa: CASSLGWTGVEGDTQYF
cdr3_nt: TGTGCCAGCAGCTTGGGATGGACAGGGGTTGAGGGAGATACGCAGTATTTT
clone_size: NA
cdr3_length: 17
d_call: TRBD1
j_call: TRBJ2-3
v_call: TRBV5-8

cdr3_aa: CASSLLEKLFF
cdr3_nt: TGTGCCAGCAGTTTGCTCGAAAAACTGTTTTTT
clone_size: NA
cdr3_length: 11
d_call: NA
j_call: TRBJ1-4
v_call: TRBV28

cdr3_aa: CASRGLGPQETQYF
cdr3_nt: TGTGCCAGCAGGGGGCTGGGACCGCAAGAGACCCAGTACTTC
clone_size: NA
cdr3_length: 14
d_call: NA
j_call: TRBJ2-5
v_call: TRBV27

cdr3_aa: CASSLGASGRLTYEQYF
cdr3_nt: TGTGCCAGCAGCTTGGGGGCTAGCGGGCGCCTTACCTACGAGCAGTACTTC
clone_size: NA
cdr3_length: 17
d_call: TRBD2
j_call: TRBJ2-7
v_call: TRBV5-4

cdr3_aa: CASSHRDRGRNTEAFF
cdr3_nt: TGTGCCAGCAGCCACCGGGACAGGGGGCGCAACACTGAAGCTTTCTTT
clone_size: NA
cdr3_length: 16
d_call: TRBD1
j_call: TRBJ1-1
v_call: TRBV7-9

cdr3_aa: CASSIGRGAVGNQPQHF
cdr3_nt: TGTGCCAGTAGTATCGGTCGGGGGGCTGTCGGCAATCAGCCCCAGCATTTT
clone_size: NA
cdr3_length: 17
d_call: NA
j_call: TRBJ1-5
v_call: TRBV19

cdr3_aa: CASSLGQGRNEKLFF
cdr3_nt: TGCGCCAGCAGCTTGGGACAGGGGCGGAATGAAAAACTGTTTTTT
clone_size: NA
cdr3_length: 15
d_call: TRBD1
j_call: TRBJ1-4
v_call: TRBV5-1

cdr3_aa: CASRGGRYYEQYF
cdr3_nt: TGTGCCAGCAGGGGGGGGAGATACTACGAGCAGTACTTC
clone_size: NA
cdr3_length: 13
d_call: TRBD2
j_call: TRBJ2-7
v_call: TRBV7-9

cdr3_aa: CASSFGLSTEAFF
cdr3_nt: TGTGCCAGCAGCTTTGGTTTAAGCACTGAAGCTTTCTTT
clone_size: NA
cdr3_length: 13
d_call: NA
j_call: TRBJ1-1
v_call: TRBV5-8

cdr3_aa: CASSQETGTGGSKNIQYF
cdr3_nt: TGTGCCAGCAGCCAAGAAACCGGGACAGGGGGGTCCAAAAACATTCAGTACTTC
clone_size: NA
cdr3_length: 18
d_call: TRBD1
j_call: TRBJ2-4
v_call: TRBV3-1/TRBV3-2

cdr3_aa: CASSRTGMGTDTQYF
cdr3_nt: TGTGCCAGCAGCCGGACAGGGATGGGCACAGATACGCAGTATTTT
clone_size: NA
cdr3_length: 15
d_call: TRBD1
j_call: TRBJ2-3
v_call: TRBV13

cdr3_aa: CASSTDRNQPQHF
cdr3_nt: TGTGCCAGTAGTACAGACAGAAATCAGCCCCAGCATTTT
clone_size: NA
cdr3_length: 13
d_call: NA
j_call: TRBJ1-5
v_call: TRBV19

cdr3_aa: CASSPTGTRTDTQYF
cdr3_nt: TGTGCCAGCAGTCCTACAGGGACCCGCACAGATACGCAGTATTTT
clone_size: NA
cdr3_length: 15
d_call: NA
j_call: TRBJ2-3
v_call: TRBV2

cdr3_aa: CASSSADTGELFF
cdr3_nt: TGTGCCAGCAGTTCAGCGGACACCGGGGAGCTGTTTTTT
clone_size: NA
cdr3_length: 13
d_call: NA
j_call: TRBJ2-2
v_call: TRBV12-3/TRBV12-4

cdr3_aa: CASGQQSNLNTEAFF
cdr3_nt: TGTGCCAGCGGGCAACAGTCTAACCTGAACACTGAAGCTTTCTTT
clone_size: NA
cdr3_length: 15
d_call: NA
j_call: TRBJ1-1
v_call: TRBV6-5

cdr3_aa: CASSVVGGDIQYF
cdr3_nt: TGTGCCAGCAGTGTGGTGGGGGGGGACATTCAGTACTTC
clone_size: NA
cdr3_length: 13
d_call: TRBD2
j_call: TRBJ2-4
v_call: TRBV25-1

cdr3_aa: CASSQGLAHYYNEQFF
cdr3_nt: TGCGCCAGCAGCCAAGGACTAGCGCATTACTACAATGAGCAGTTCTTC
clone_size: once
cdr3_length: 16
d_call: TRBD2
j_call: TRBJ2-1
v_call: TRBV4-1

cdr3_aa: CASSIQRNEQFF
cdr3_nt: TGTGCCAGCTCAATCCAACGCAATGAGCAGTTCTTC
clone_size: NA
cdr3_length: 12
d_call: NA
j_call: TRBJ2-1
v_call: TRBV18

cdr3_aa: CASSLGEHTEAFF
cdr3_nt: TGCGCCAGCAGCTTGGGGGAGCACACTGAAGCTTTCTTT
clone_size: NA
cdr3_length: 13
d_call: NA
j_call: TRBJ1-1
v_call: TRBV5-1

cdr3_aa: CASSYQLTGANVLTF
cdr3_nt: TGTGCCAGCAGTTACCAACTCACTGGGGCCAACGTCCTGACTTTC
clone_size: NA
cdr3_length: 15
d_call: NA
j_call: TRBJ2-6
v_call: TRBV6-5

cdr3_aa: CASSLGAGGYNEQFF
cdr3_nt: TGTGCCAGCAGCTTAGGAGCGGGTGGCTACAATGAGCAGTTCTTC
clone_size: once
cdr3_length: 15
d_call: NA
j_call: TRBJ2-1
v_call: TRBV11-3

cdr3_aa: CASSLVGVEGVGNTIYF
cdr3_nt: TGTGCCAGCAGCTTAGTCGGGGTGGAGGGGGTTGGAAACACCATATATTTT
clone_size: NA
cdr3_length: 17
d_call: NA
j_call: TRBJ1-3
v_call: TRBV7-2

cdr3_aa: CASSVGDSGQPQHF
cdr3_nt: TGTGCCAGCAGCGTAGGGGACAGTGGGCAGCCCCAGCATTTT
clone_size: NA
cdr3_length: 14
d_call: TRBD1
j_call: TRBJ1-5
v_call: TRBV9

cdr3_aa: CASSQTGPDTQYF
cdr3_nt: TGTGCCAGCAGCCAGACGGGGCCAGATACGCAGTATTTT
clone_size: NA
cdr3_length: 13
d_call: NA
j_call: TRBJ2-3
v_call: TRBV7-9

cdr3_aa: CASSDGTGGQPQHF
cdr3_nt: TGTGCCAGCAGCGACGGGACAGGAGGACAGCCCCAGCATTTT
clone_size: NA
cdr3_length: 14
d_call: TRBD1
j_call: TRBJ1-5
v_call: TRBV7-2